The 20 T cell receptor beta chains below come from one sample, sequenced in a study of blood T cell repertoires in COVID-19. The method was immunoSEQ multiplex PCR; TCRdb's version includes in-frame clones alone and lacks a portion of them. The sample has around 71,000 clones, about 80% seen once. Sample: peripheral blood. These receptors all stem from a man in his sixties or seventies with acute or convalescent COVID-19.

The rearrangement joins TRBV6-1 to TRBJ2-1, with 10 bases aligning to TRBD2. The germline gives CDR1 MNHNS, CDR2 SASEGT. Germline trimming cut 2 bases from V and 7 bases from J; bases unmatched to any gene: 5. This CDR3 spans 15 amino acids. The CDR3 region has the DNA TGTGCCAGCAGTGAATCCAGCGGGGGGGGAAATGAGCAGTTCTTC. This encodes CASSESSGGGNEQFF.

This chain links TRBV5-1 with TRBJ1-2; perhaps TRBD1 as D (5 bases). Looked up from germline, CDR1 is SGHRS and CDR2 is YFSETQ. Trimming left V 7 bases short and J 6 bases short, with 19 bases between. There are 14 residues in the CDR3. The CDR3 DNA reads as TGCGCCAGCTTGGGGACGGGAGGGGAGAATGGCTACACCTTC. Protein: CASLGTGGENGYTF.

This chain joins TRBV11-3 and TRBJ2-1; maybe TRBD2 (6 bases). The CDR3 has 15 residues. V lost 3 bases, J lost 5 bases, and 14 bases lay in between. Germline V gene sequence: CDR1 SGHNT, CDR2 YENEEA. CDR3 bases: TGTGCCAGCAGCTTCGGCGGGGATAAGGACAATGAGCAGTTCTTC. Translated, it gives CASSFGGDKDNEQFF.

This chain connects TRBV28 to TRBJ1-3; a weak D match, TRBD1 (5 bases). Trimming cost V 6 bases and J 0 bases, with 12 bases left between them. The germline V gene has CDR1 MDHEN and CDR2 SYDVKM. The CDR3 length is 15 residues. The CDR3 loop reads CASRRDRSSGNTIYF. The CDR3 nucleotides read TGTGCCAGCAGGCGGGACCGGAGCTCTGGAAACACCATATATTTT.

The CDR3 coding sequence is TGTGCCAGCAGACCGGGACTAGCGGGAGATACGCAGTATTTT. Its translation: CASRPGLAGDTQYF. The chain joins TRBV6-4 to TRBJ2-3; TRBD2 matches 12 bases. The CDR3 totals 14 residues. Trimming cost V 6 bases and J 5 bases; bases outside gene matches: 3. CDR1 MRHNA and CDR2 SNTAGT come from the germline V gene.

CDR3 in amino acids: CASSLRSGTSEREQYF. DNA of the CDR3: TGTGCCAGCAGCTTGCGTTCCGGGACTAGCGAAAGGGAGCAGTACTTC. The genes are TRBV7-8 and TRBJ2-7; 10 nucleotides agree with TRBD2. CDR1 and CDR2 from the germline V gene are SGHVS and FQNEAQ. With 3 bases clipped from V and 7 bases from J, the junction kept 12 bases outside the gene matches. The CDR3 totals 16 residues.

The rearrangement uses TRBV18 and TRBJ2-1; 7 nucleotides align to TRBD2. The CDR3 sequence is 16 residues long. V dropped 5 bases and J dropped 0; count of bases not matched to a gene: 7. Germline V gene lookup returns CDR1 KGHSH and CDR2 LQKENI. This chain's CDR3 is CASSLVAGTSYNEQFF. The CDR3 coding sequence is TGTGCCAGCTCATTAGTAGCGGGTACCTCCTACAATGAGCAGTTCTTC.

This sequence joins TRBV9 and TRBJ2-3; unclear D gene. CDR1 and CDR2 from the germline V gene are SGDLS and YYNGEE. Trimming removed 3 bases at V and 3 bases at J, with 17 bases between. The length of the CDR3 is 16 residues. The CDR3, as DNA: TGTGCCAGCAGCGCCACCGACCTGGCGGATACAGATACGCAGTATTTT. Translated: CASSATDLADTDTQYF.

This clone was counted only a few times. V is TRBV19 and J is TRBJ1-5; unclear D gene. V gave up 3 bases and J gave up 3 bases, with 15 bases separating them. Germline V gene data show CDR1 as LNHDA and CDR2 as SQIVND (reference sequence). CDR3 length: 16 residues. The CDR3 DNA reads TGTGCCAGTAGTATGCCCATGGGAGTCCTCAATCAGCCCCAGCATTTT. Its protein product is CASSMPMGVLNQPQHF.

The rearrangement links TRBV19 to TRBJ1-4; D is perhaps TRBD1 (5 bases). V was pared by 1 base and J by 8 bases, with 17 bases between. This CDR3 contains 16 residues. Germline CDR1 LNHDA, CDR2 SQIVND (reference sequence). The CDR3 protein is CASSIGSGSGDEKLFF. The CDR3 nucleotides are TGTGCCAGTAGTATAGGATCCGGCTCGGGGGACGAAAAACTGTTTTTT.

CDR3 protein: CASSTRQGPSYNEQFF. CDR3 bases: TGTGCCAGCAGCACCCGACAGGGGCCCTCCTACAATGAGCAGTTCTTC. The chain couples TRBV7-2 to TRBJ2-1, with 8 bases that match TRBD1. The CDR3 length is 16 residues. The trim removed 5 bases at V and 0 bases at J, leaving 6 bases unmatched. Per germline, CDR1 SGHTA and CDR2 FQGNSA.

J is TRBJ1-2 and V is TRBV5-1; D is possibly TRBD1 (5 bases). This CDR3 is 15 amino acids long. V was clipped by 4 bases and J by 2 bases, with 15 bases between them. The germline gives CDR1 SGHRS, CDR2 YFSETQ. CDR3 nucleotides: TGCGCCAGCAGCACAGACAGTGTTATAAACTATGGCTACACCTTC. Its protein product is CASSTDSVINYGYTF.

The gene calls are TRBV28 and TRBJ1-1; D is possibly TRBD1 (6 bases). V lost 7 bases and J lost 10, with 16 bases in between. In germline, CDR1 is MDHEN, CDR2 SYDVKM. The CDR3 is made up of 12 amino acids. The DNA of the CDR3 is TGTGCCAGCACTGACAGGACCCGCCGAGCTTTCTTT. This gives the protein CASTDRTRRAFF.

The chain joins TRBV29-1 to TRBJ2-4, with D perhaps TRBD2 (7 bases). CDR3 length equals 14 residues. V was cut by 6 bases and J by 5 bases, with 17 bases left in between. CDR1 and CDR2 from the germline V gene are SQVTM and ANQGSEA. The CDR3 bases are TGCAGCGTAGATATAAGCGGGACACAAAACATTCAGTACTTC. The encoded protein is CSVDISGTQNIQYF. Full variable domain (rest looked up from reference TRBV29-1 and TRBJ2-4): SAVISQKPSRDICQRGTSLTIQCQVDSQVTMMFWYRQQPGQSLTLIATANQGSEATYESGFVIDKFPISRPNLTFSTLTVSNMSPEDSSIYLCSVDISGTQNIQYFGAGTRLSVL.

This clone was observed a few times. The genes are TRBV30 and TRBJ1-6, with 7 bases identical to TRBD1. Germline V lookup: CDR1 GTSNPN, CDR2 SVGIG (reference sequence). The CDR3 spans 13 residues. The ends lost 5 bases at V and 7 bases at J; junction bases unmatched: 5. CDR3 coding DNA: TGTGCCTGGTCGACAGGGATGAATTCACCCCTCCACTTT. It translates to CAWSTGMNSPLHF.

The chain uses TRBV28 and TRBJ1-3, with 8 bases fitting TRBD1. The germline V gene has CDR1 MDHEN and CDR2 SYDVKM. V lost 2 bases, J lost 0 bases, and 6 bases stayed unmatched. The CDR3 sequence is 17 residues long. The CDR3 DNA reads TGTGCCAGCAGTTTACAGGGGGCCCAGTTCTCTGGAAACACCATATATTTT. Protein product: CASSLQGAQFSGNTIYF. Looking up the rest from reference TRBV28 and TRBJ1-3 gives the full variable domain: DVKVTQSSRYLVKRTGEKVFLECVQDMDHENMFWYRQDPGLGLRLIYFSYDVKMKEKGDIPEGYSVSREKKERFSLILESASTNQTSMYLCASSLQGAQFSGNTIYFGEGSWLTVV.

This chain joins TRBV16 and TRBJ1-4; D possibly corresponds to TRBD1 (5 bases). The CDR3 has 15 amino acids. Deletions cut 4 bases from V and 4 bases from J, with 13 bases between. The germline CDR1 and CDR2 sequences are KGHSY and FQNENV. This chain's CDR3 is CASSPADGGNEKLFF. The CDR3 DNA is TGTGCCAGCAGCCCCGCGGACGGGGGTAATGAAAAACTGTTTTTT.

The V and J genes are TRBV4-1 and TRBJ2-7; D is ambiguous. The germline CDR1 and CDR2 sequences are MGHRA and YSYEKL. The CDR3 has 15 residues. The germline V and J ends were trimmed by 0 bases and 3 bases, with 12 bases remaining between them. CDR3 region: CASSQENNYYYEQYF. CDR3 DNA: TGCGCCAGCAGCCAAGAAAATAACTACTACTACGAGCAGTACTTC.

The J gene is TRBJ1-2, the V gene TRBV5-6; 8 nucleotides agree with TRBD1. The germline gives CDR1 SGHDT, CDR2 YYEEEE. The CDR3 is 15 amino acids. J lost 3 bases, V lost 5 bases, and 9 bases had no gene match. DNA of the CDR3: TGTGCCAGCAGACCACTCCCGGGACAGGACTATGGCTACACCTTC. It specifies CASRPLPGQDYGYTF.

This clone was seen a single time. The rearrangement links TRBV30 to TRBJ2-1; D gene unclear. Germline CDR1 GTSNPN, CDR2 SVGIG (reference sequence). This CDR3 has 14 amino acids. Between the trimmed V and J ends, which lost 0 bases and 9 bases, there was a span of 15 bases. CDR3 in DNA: TGTGCCTGGAGTGTACGTCACGGTTATGGTGAGCAGTTCTTC. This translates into CAWSVRHGYGEQFF.